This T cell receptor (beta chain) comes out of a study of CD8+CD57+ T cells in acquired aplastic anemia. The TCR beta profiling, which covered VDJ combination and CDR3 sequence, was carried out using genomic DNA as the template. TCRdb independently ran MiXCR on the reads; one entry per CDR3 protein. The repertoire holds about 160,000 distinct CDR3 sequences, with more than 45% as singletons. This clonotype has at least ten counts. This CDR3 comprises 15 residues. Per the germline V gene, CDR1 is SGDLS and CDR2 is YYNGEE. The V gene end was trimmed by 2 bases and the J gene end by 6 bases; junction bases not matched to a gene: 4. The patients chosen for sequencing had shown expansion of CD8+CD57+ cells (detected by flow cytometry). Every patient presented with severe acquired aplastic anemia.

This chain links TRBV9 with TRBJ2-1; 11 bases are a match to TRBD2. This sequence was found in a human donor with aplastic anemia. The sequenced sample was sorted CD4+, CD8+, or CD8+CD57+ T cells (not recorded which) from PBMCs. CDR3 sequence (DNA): TGTGCCAGCAGCGTGAGACTAGCGGGGAGCAATGAGCAGTTCTTC. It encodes CASSVRLAGSNEQFF.